These T cell receptor beta chains were read from a single sample in a study of cytomegalovirus exposure and HLA in healthy donors. Sequenced by immunoSEQ multiplex PCR; TCRdb stores in-frame clones only, minus some. The data hold 200,000 or so clones, with over 80% observed a single time. The sample taken for sequencing was PBMCs. These receptors originate from a boy aged 2 to 9 in good health and CMV-seronegative. Both conserved end residues are part of each CDR3. A D gene is named only where the DNA matches it firmly.

d_gene: .; v_gene: TRBV6-1; CDR3aa: CASSSWDFSAGELFF
d_gene: .; v_gene: TRBV4-2; CDR3aa: CASSQGREIGTEAFF
d_gene: .; v_gene: TRBV2; CDR3aa: CASSEGQANTGELFF
d_gene: .; v_gene: TRBV15; CDR3aa: CATSRAGRIQEPQHF
d_gene: .; v_gene: TRBV30; CDR3aa: CAWGGISETQYF
d_gene: TRBD2; v_gene: TRBV7-2; CDR3aa: CASSLVASGVYEQYF
d_gene: TRBD1; v_gene: TRBV6-5; CDR3aa: CASSGQGLGYGYTF
d_gene: .; v_gene: TRBV30; CDR3aa: CAWKTGVATARSGNTIYF
d_gene: .; v_gene: TRBV9; CDR3aa: CASRDNSRNTIYF
d_gene: .; v_gene: TRBV4-1; CDR3aa: CASSQVPDSFYGYTF
d_gene: .; v_gene: TRBV11-2; CDR3aa: CASSLVAGVGNTIYF
d_gene: .; v_gene: TRBV14; CDR3aa: CASSQVRDIPTEQYF
d_gene: .; v_gene: TRBV30; CDR3aa: CAWSVGTNYGYTF
d_gene: .; v_gene: TRBV14; CDR3aa: CASSQELAYEQYF
d_gene: .; v_gene: TRBV5-4; CDR3aa: CASSQDSMSDSMNTEAFF
d_gene: .; v_gene: TRBV10-3; CDR3aa: CAITRDHPYEQYF
d_gene: .; v_gene: TRBV10-2; CDR3aa: CASNPGHGVLVEQYF
d_gene: TRBD2; v_gene: TRBV5-1; CDR3aa: CASRSGGADTQYF
d_gene: TRBD2; v_gene: TRBV5-8; CDR3aa: CASSRLAGFSYEQYF
d_gene: TRBD1; v_gene: TRBV2; CDR3aa: CASSARTGLYSGANVLTF
d_gene: .; v_gene: TRBV6-5; CDR3aa: CASTQRNEQFF
d_gene: TRBD2; v_gene: TRBV27; CDR3aa: CASSLLAGPDEQFF
d_gene: TRBD1; v_gene: TRBV9; CDR3aa: CASSAGTGDTEAFF
d_gene: TRBD2; v_gene: TRBV7-3; CDR3aa: CASSVTSGGQNEQFF
d_gene: TRBD1; v_gene: TRBV4-1; CDR3aa: CASSRTGTGLEKLFF
d_gene: .; v_gene: TRBV5-3; CDR3aa: CARSLSRRGQFF
d_gene: .; v_gene: TRBV5-4; CDR3aa: CASSLVEYEQYF
d_gene: .; v_gene: TRBV18; CDR3aa: CASSPPTGGTDTQYF
d_gene: TRBD1; v_gene: TRBV19; CDR3aa: CASSARGTEAFF
d_gene: TRBD1; v_gene: TRBV6-6; CDR3aa: CASSLGQGPYEQYF
d_gene: TRBD1; v_gene: TRBV27; CDR3aa: CASSPLTGGDQPQHF
d_gene: TRBD2; v_gene: TRBV13; CDR3aa: CASSLPSGGSSNEQFF
d_gene: TRBD2; v_gene: TRBV14; CDR3aa: CASSQVLAGSHEQYF
d_gene: .; v_gene: TRBV4-1; CDR3aa: CASSQDSDDRGQHF
d_gene: TRBD1; v_gene: TRBV14; CDR3aa: CASSQQMTGGGYTF
d_gene: .; v_gene: TRBV27; CDR3aa: CASSIQGYNQPQHF
d_gene: TRBD1; v_gene: TRBV19; CDR3aa: CASSITGGQETQYF
d_gene: .; v_gene: TRBV21-1; CDR3aa: CASSGGVRDGNQPQHF
d_gene: .; v_gene: TRBV27; CDR3aa: CASSLSGANYGYTF
d_gene: .; v_gene: TRBV5-4; CDR3aa: CASSFTPMETQYF
d_gene: TRBD1; v_gene: TRBV6-6; CDR3aa: CASSSTGGAYQPQHF